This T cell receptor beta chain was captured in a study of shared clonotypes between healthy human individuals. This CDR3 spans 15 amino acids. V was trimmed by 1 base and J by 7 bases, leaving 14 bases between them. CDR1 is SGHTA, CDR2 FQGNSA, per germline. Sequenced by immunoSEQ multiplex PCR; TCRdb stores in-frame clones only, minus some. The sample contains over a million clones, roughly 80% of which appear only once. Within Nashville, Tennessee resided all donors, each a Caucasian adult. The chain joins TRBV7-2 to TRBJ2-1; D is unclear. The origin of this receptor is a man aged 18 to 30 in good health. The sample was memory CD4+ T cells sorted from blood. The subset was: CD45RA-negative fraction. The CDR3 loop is CASSLGVSPLNEQFF. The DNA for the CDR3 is TGTGCCAGCAGCTTAGGAGTTTCTCCCCTTAATGAGCAGTTCTTC.